This TCR beta chain was profiled in a study of CD8 T cells in ankylosing spondylitis. The CDR3 runs to 16 residues. V was shortened by 4 bases and J by 1 base, with 16 bases between the two germline ends. Germline V gives CDR1 SGHDT, CDR2 YYEEEE. This clonotype was counted at least ten times. TCRdb used MiXCR to reprocess the 5' RACE reads, holding one entry per CDR3 protein. The sample contains 200,000 to 300,000 distinct CDR3 sequences, roughly a quarter of which appear only once. The V gene is TRBV5-6, the J gene TRBJ2-3; D might be TRBD1 (6 bases). Sequenced sample: blood, either unsorted or a sorted T cell fraction (not recorded which). This clonotype originated in a male donor with ankylosing spondylitis or in good health (not recorded which). CDR3 loop: CASSPSWSGGTDTQYF. CDR3 nucleotides: TGTGCCAGCAGCCCCAGTTGGTCAGGGGGCACAGATACGCAGTATTTT.